Listed below are T cell receptor beta chains from one sample, sequenced in a study of cytomegalovirus exposure and HLA in healthy donors. TCRdb's copy holds only in-frame clones and misses some; the assay was immunoSEQ multiplex PCR. The sample has about 260,000 clones, 84% seen once; the top ten hold roughly 2%. Sample: PBMCs. The receptors originated from a woman aged 40 to 50 in good health and CMV-seropositive. Each CDR3 is given with its conserved first and last residue. The D gene is left open where the match is weak. The listing skips clone size in some rows; elsewhere it reads once, few, many or a size class.

v_gene	abundance	d_gene	j_gene	CDR3aa	CDR3nt
TRBV9	NA	NA	TRBJ2-3	CASSFSSHTQYF	TGTGCCAGCAGCTTCAGTTCGCATACGCAGTATTTT
TRBV4-3	NA	NA	TRBJ2-1	CASSLHSGYNEQFF	TGCGCCAGCAGCCTGCATAGCGGTTACAATGAGCAGTTCTTC
TRBV4-3	few	TRBD2	TRBJ2-1	CASSHVGLGTSGNPRGYEQFF	TGCGCCAGCAGCCATGTAGGGCTAGGGACTAGCGGGAACCCCAGGGGCTATGAGCAGTTCTTC
TRBV6-5	NA	NA	TRBJ2-7	CASSYDYRTGEQYF	TGTGCCAGCAGTTACGACTACCGGACGGGCGAGCAGTACTTC
TRBV18	NA	NA	TRBJ1-2	CASSPAGNGYTF	TGTGCCAGCTCACCAGCGGGGAATGGCTACACCTTC
TRBV5-1	few	NA	TRBJ2-2	CASSPDSKNTGELFF	TGCGCCAGCAGCCCGGACTCGAAGAACACCGGGGAGCTGTTTTTT
TRBV28	NA	TRBD2	TRBJ2-7	CASSPMGLAGIHEQYF	TGTGCCAGCAGCCCCATGGGACTAGCGGGAATTCACGAGCAGTACTTC
TRBV25-1	few	NA	TRBJ2-1	CASSELLADNEQFF	TGTGCCAGCAGTGAATTACTAGCAGACAATGAGCAGTTCTTC
TRBV30	NA	NA	TRBJ1-2	CAWKAGNYGYTF	TGTGCCTGGAAGGCGGGGAACTATGGCTACACCTTC
TRBV5-4	NA	NA	TRBJ2-3	CASSSPGLASDTQYF	TGTGCCAGCAGCTCGCCGGGACTCGCGTCAGATACGCAGTATTTT
TRBV2	NA	NA	TRBJ1-2	CASRTGFANYGYTF	TGTGCCAGCAGAACAGGGTTCGCTAACTATGGCTACACCTTC
TRBV19	NA	NA	TRBJ2-5	CASSLEETQYF	TGTGCCAGTAGCTTAGAGGAGACCCAGTACTTC
TRBV29-1	once	TRBD2	TRBJ2-7	CSVATGLAGSYEQYF	TGCAGCGTGGCTACGGGACTAGCGGGGTCATACGAGCAGTACTTC
TRBV7-2	NA	TRBD1	TRBJ1-3	CASSSQGSGNTIYF	TGTGCCAGCAGTTCACAGGGGTCCGGAAACACCATATATTTT
TRBV28	NA	NA	TRBJ1-1	CASSLPQGNTEAFF	TGTGCCAGCAGTTTACCCCAGGGGAACACTGAAGCTTTCTTT
TRBV19	NA	NA	TRBJ1-2	CASSIQGNYGYTF	TGTGCCAGTAGTATCCAGGGGAACTATGGCTACACCTTC
TRBV4-3	NA	NA	TRBJ2-1	CASSQPGLDNEQFF	TGCGCCAGCAGCCAACCGGGACTTGACAATGAGCAGTTCTTC
TRBV27	NA	TRBD1	TRBJ1-5	CASSLGQGANQPQHF	TGTGCCAGCAGTTTAGGACAGGGGGCCAATCAGCCCCAGCATTTT
TRBV19	NA	NA	TRBJ1-5	CASSIDLGTGGSQPQHF	TGTGCCAGTAGTATAGACCTCGGGACGGGGGGCAGCCAGCCCCAGCATTTT
TRBV30	NA	TRBD2	TRBJ2-1	CAWSDMLAGAPYNEQFF	TGTGCCTGGAGTGACATGTTAGCGGGAGCCCCCTACAATGAGCAGTTCTTC
TRBV6-1	NA	NA	TRBJ1-1	CASSLQVGNTEAFF	TGTGCCAGCAGTCTACAGGTAGGAAACACTGAAGCTTTCTTT
TRBV5-1	few	NA	TRBJ1-5	CASSPGGGNQPQHF	TGCGCCAGCAGCCCCGGGGGGGGGAATCAGCCCCAGCATTTT
TRBV9	NA	NA	TRBJ2-2	CASSVQGGTGELFF	TGTGCCAGCAGCGTACAGGGAGGCACCGGGGAGCTGTTTTTT
TRBV7-2	NA	NA	TRBJ2-1	CASSSQTGLDEQFF	TGTGCCAGCAGCTCACAAACGGGGTTGGATGAGCAGTTCTTC
TRBV18	NA	TRBD2	TRBJ2-3	CASSRPGGVTDTQYF	TGTGCCAGCTCACGTCCGGGAGGAGTCACAGATACGCAGTATTTT
TRBV5-6	few	TRBD1	TRBJ2-7	CASSSGQGAREQYF	TGTGCCAGCAGCTCTGGACAGGGGGCACGCGAGCAGTACTTC
TRBV5-5	NA	TRBD2	TRBJ2-5	CASSGEGSWQTQYF	TGTGCCAGCAGCGGGGAGGGTAGCTGGCAGACCCAGTACTTC
TRBV5-6	NA	TRBD2	TRBJ2-7	CASSLPSGGPYEQYF	TGTGCCAGCAGCTTGCCTAGCGGGGGACCCTACGAGCAGTACTTC
TRBV7-8	NA	TRBD2	TRBJ2-1	CASSPFLGLAAFNNEQFF	TGTGCCAGCAGCCCATTCTTGGGCCTAGCGGCTTTCAACAATGAGCAGTTCTTC
TRBV10-3	NA	TRBD2	TRBJ2-2	CAISASSGKNTGELFF	TGTGCCATCAGTGCTTCAAGCGGGAAGAACACCGGGGAGCTGTTTTTT
TRBV4-1	NA	TRBD2	TRBJ2-5	CASSQDGLAGVETQYF	TGCGCCAGCAGCCAAGATGGACTAGCGGGAGTGGAGACCCAGTACTTC
TRBV9	NA	TRBD1	TRBJ1-3	CASSPPGTGYSGNTIYF	TGTGCCAGCAGCCCCCCCGGGACAGGATACTCTGGAAACACCATATATTTT
TRBV5-4	NA	NA	TRBJ2-1	CASSLRLGNGGYEQFF	TGTGCCAGCAGCTTGAGACTTGGGAATGGGGGGTATGAGCAGTTCTTC
TRBV20-1	NA	TRBD2	TRBJ2-1	CSPRGGYEQFF	TGCAGTCCCCGGGGGGGGTATGAGCAGTTCTTC
TRBV27	NA	TRBD2	TRBJ2-2	CASSPFRREASGELFF	TGTGCCAGCAGTCCCTTTAGACGGGAGGCCTCCGGGGAGCTGTTTTTT
TRBV14	NA	NA	TRBJ1-4	CASSQGGYGEKLFF	TGTGCCAGCAGCCAAGGAGGATATGGAGAAAAACTGTTTTTT
TRBV2	NA	NA	TRBJ1-2	CASRPRGQNVNYGYTF	TGTGCCAGCAGACCCCGAGGACAGAACGTTAACTATGGCTACACCTTC
TRBV9	NA	NA	TRBJ1-3	CASSISGVNPYSGNTIYF	TGTGCCAGCAGCATATCCGGGGTAAACCCTTACTCTGGAAACACCATATATTTT
TRBV19	NA	NA	TRBJ2-5	CASSTSLGYYQETQYF	TGTGCCAGTAGTACCTCGTTGGGCTACTACCAAGAGACCCAGTACTTC
TRBV5-8	NA	NA	TRBJ2-7	CASSPGPGQYF	TGTGCCAGCAGCCCCGGCCCAGGGCAGTACTTC
TRBV11-3	NA	TRBD1	TRBJ1-4	CASSRRQGGVNEKLFF	TGTGCCAGCAGCCGGAGACAGGGCGGGGTGAATGAAAAACTGTTTTTT
TRBV18	few	TRBD2	TRBJ2-1	CASSPTSLAGGGEQFF	TGTGCCAGCTCACCCACTTCACTAGCGGGAGGAGGTGAGCAGTTCTTC